This T cell receptor (beta chain) appears in the sequencing data of a study of CD8+ T cells in alopecia areata. General observations from the study: Expanded CD8+ clones among the top 100, and scalp clonality, were significantly decreased by tofacitinib. Sharing of TCR sequences between patients (possibly for HLA-related reasons) was less clear than in mice.

The CDR3 spans 16 residues. Germline lookup yields CDR1 SGHVS and CDR2 FQNEAQ. Trimming at V came to 7 bases and at J to 8 bases, leaving 10 bases not matched to a gene. RNA was extracted and reverse transcribed into cDNA as the sequencing template. Sequenced by immunoSEQ multiplex PCR; TCRdb stores in-frame clones only, minus some. This repertoire shows about 210,000 clones, roughly 56% found once; its top ten account for more than 1.5%. As for this clone: Antigen: not known.

Treatment here: oral pan-JAK inhibitor, 5-10 mg twice daily. Researchers gathered lesional scalp punch biopsies and peripheral blood from patients with alopecia areata. Investigators sorted PBMCs to obtain both CD4+ and CD8+ T cells. The V gene is TRBV7-8, the J gene TRBJ2-1, with TRBD2 matching 14 bases. Here the sequenced sample was CD4+ T cells sorted from blood, taken at week 4, from a patient treated with tofacitinib. The clonotype was recovered from a human donor with alopecia areata. CDR3 sequence: CASTVTGTSGGDEQFF. Written as DNA, the CDR3 is TGTGCCAGCACCGTAACGGGGACTAGCGGGGGTGATGAGCAGTTCTTC.